One TCR beta chain is described in this entry. This clone's antigen is unknown. No clone much larger than this one lies a single base away; base qualities are absent. The germline V gene (reference sequence) specifies MNHEY as CDR1 and SMNVEV as CDR2. Measured from the cysteine to the phenylalanine, the CDR3 is 14 residues long. Only CDR3 DNA remains: 42 bases, in frame from the first base. Trimming takes 4 bases off V and 6 bases off J; junction bases not matched to a gene: 9. The time point label of this sample denotes: cycle 1 day 1 (C1D1), immediately before nivolumab initiation. Relapse after autologous stem cell transplantation had occurred in all trial patients, and cohorts A, B and C were distinguished by prior brentuximab vedotin exposure. A total of about 51 patients with relapsed/refractory classical Hodgkin lymphoma made up the trial cohort, and each patient's best overall response was complete response, partial response or progressive disease. In the multi-cohort phase II CheckMate 205 trial, trial patients received single-agent nivolumab. An independent review committee assessed best overall response by applying the 2007 International Working Group response criteria. Trial PBMCs were obtained immediately prior to nivolumab initiation (C1D1) and on therapy at cycle 2 day 1 and cycle 4 day 1. Peripheral blood was collected in 8 mL Vacutainer Cell Preparation Tubes, from which PBMCs were isolated by centrifugation and then cryopreserved.

This specimen belongs to a study of PD-1 blockade in classical Hodgkin lymphoma (dated by TCRdb to between 2020 and 2021). At the level of the whole study: Nivolumab dosing was 3 mg/kg intravenously every 2 weeks, continuing until either disease progression or unacceptable toxicity. The study used CyTOF and TCR beta sequencing to define a peripheral blood immune signature of response to PD-1 blockade in classical Hodgkin lymphoma.

Genomic DNA was extracted with the Qiagen DNeasy kit from unsorted PBMCs and from negatively selected CD4+ and CD8+ fractions. Using primers that anneal to V and J segments, immunoSEQ multiplex PCR amplified the TCR beta CDR3 regions. A synthetic immune receptor repertoire was used to minimize amplification bias, and any remaining bias was removed computationally after sequencing. The published analysis was carried out like this. Repertoire diversity was quantified as the Shannon entropy index using custom Python scripts. Unsorted, CD4+ and CD8+ repertoires were analyzed separately, except for combined analyses in which CD4+ and CD8+ sequences were merged in silico. A clone counted as expanded when the clone's frequency after treatment rose at least 2-fold relative to C1D1, and clones undetected at baseline were given a pseudocount of 0.5. Clones with 0 or 1 copy at C1D1 were classified as singleton clones, and clones with 2 or more copies were classified as non-singleton clones. By matching protein sequences in sorted samples from the same patient, clones expanded in unsorted samples were annotated as CD4+, CD8+ or unknown. Diversity changes from C1D1 to C4D1 were tested in paired samples using Wilcoxon tests. In TCRdb, the immuneACCESS table is reduced to in-frame sequences with V and J assigned. These tables do not hold every clone; where another copy was compared, an unresolved V gene accounts for under half, and the others remain unexplained. The DNA gave D and trimming, while V, J and clone size come from that table. Here the sample has tens of thousands of clones; approximately 94% occur a single time. Of the sample, about 7.8% falls within the top ten clones.

Results the study describes overall, beyond this receptor: Among trial patients, those achieving complete response had baseline diversity similar to that of newly diagnosed patients, while diversity was significantly lower in partial responders and progressors. Lower diversity was seen in patients whose nivolumab began less than 1 year after ASCT, and these patients were left out of later analyses so that immune reconstitution would not confound the results. The study was limited to a single clinical trial cohort, and causes of repertoire differences, possibly disease activity or prior therapy, remained undefined. By C4D1, a significant rise was seen in CD4+ TCR diversity but not in CD8+ TCR diversity (p=0.0027 vs p=0.16), and the rise was most apparent among complete responders (p=0.02). Baseline TCR diversity was reported to be lower in newly diagnosed patients than in healthy donors, and even lower in relapsed/refractory patients.

This TCR was sampled from a human donor with classical Hodgkin lymphoma. The sample here was peripheral blood mononuclear cells (PBMCs), taken at baseline. The receptor chain draws on TRBV27 and TRBJ2-7; 7 middle bases align to TRBD1. The nucleotide sequence reads as follows: TGTGCCAGCAGTTACACAGGGGACCTACGCGAGCAGTACTTC. It codes for CASSYTGDLREQYF.